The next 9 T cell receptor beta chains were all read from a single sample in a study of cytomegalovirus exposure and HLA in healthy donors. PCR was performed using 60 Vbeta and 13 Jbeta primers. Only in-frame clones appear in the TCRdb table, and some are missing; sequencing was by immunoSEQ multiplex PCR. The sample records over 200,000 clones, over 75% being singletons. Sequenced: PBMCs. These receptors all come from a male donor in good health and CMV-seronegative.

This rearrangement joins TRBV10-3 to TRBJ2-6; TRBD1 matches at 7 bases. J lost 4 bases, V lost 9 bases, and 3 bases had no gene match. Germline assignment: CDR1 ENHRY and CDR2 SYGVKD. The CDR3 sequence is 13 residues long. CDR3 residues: CAMTGTGANVLTF. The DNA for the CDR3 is TGTGCCATGACAGGGACGGGGGCCAACGTCCTGACTTTC.

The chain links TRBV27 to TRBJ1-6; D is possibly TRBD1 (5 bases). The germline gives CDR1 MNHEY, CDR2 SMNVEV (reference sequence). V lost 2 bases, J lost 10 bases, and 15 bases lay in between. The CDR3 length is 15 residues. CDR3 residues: CASSLDQGGGSPLHF. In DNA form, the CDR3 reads TGTGCCAGCAGTTTAGATCAGGGAGGAGGGTCACCCCTCCACTTT.

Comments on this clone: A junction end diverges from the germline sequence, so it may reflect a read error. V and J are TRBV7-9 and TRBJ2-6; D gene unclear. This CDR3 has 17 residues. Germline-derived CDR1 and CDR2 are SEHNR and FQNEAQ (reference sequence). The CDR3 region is CSSSLGFQPSGANVLTF. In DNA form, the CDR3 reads TGTTCCAGCAGCCTGGGCTTTCAACCCTCTGGGGCCAACGTCCTGACTTTC. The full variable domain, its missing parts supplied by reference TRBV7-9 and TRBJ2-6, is DTGVSQNPRHKITKRGQNVTFRCDPISEHNRLYWYRQTLGQGPEFLTYFQNEAQLEKSRLLSDRFSAERPKGSFSTLEIQRTEQGDSAMYLCSSSLGFQPSGANVLTFGAGSRLTVL.

In nucleotides, the CDR3 is TGTGCCAGTAGTATGGGACAGGGGGGATCCTACGAGCAGTACTTC. Encoded protein: CASSMGQGGSYEQYF. J is TRBJ2-7 and V is TRBV19; 11 positions match TRBD1. The CDR3 totals 15 residues. Germline CDR1 and CDR2: LNHDA and SQIVND (reference sequence). Trimming took 3 bases from V and 1 from J; bases not matched to a gene: 2.

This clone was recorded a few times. CDR3 DNA: TGTGCCAGCAGCGCCCAGGGCGCAGGGGGTTTTAAAAACATTCAGTACTTC. It encodes CASSAQGAGGFKNIQYF. The V and J genes are TRBV7-3 and TRBJ2-4; 7 bases fit TRBD1. In germline, CDR1 is SGHTA, CDR2 FQGTGA. Germline trimming cut 5 bases from V and 4 bases from J; bases unmatched to any gene: 14. The CDR3 runs 17 residues.

The CDR3 is CASSEYRGNTEAFF. Written as DNA, the CDR3 is TGTGCCAGCAGCGAATACAGGGGGAACACTGAAGCTTTCTTT. This chain joins TRBV9 and TRBJ1-1; 7 nucleotides align to TRBD1. The CDR3 totals 14 residues. V was pared by 3 bases and J by 1 base, with 3 bases of the junction left unmatched. In germline, CDR1 is SGDLS, CDR2 YYNGEE.

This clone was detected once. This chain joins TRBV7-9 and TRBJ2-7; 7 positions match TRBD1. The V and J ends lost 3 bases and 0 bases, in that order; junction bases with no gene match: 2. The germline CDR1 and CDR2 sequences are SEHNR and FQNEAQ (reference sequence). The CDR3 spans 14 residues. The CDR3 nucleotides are TGTGCCAGCAGCTTGGGACAGAACTCCTACGAGCAGTACTTC. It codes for CASSLGQNSYEQYF.

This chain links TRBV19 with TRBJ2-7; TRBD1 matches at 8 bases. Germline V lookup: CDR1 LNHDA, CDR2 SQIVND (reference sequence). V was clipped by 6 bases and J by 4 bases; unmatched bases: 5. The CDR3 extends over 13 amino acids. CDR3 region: CASSRGQEYEQYF. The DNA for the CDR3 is TGTGCCAGTAGCCGGGGACAGGAATACGAGCAGTACTTC.

CDR3 nucleotide sequence: TGTGCCTGGAGTGAAGGGACAGGGGGGGGTACTGAAGCTTTCTTT. Translated: CAWSEGTGGGTEAFF. The V and J genes are TRBV30 and TRBJ1-1; 11 nucleotides match TRBD1. CDR3 length: 15 residues. The ends lost 1 base at V and 5 bases at J; junction bases unmatched: 6. Per germline, CDR1 GTSNPN and CDR2 SVGIG (reference sequence).